What follows are 32 T cell receptor beta chains derived from one specimen sequenced in a study of technical replicates of blood from several donors. Sequencing used immunoSEQ multiplex PCR; TCRdb keeps in-frame clones, though not all of them. The sample includes more than 12,000 clones, roughly 84% of them seen just once. The sequencing input was PBMCs. These receptors were taken from a human donor in good health.

The V and J genes are TRBV10-3 and TRBJ2-2; the match to TRBD2 covers 11 bases. The ends lost 1 base at V and 4 bases at J; junction bases unmatched: 8. CDR1 ENHRY and CDR2 SYGVKD come from the germline V gene. The CDR3 runs 18 residues. This chain's CDR3 is CAISELTSGRSGTGELFF. The CDR3 DNA reads TGTGCCATCAGTGAGTTAACTAGCGGGAGAAGCGGCACCGGGGAGCTGTTTTTT.

This chain links TRBV5-4 with TRBJ2-5; TRBD1 matches at 8 bases. Germline values: CDR1 SGHNT, CDR2 YYREEE (reference sequence). The length of the CDR3 is 13 residues. Trimming cost V 5 bases and J 5 bases; bases outside gene matches: 5. The DNA for the CDR3 is TGTGCCAGCAGTTCGGACAGGGACGAGACCCAGTACTTC. Protein product: CASSSDRDETQYF.

This clone has a single count. Within the sample, other DNA sequences also encode this same CDR3. The genes are TRBV14 and TRBJ2-6; D unresolved. The germline CDR1 and CDR2 sequences are SGHDN and FVKESK. The CDR3 runs 15 residues. With 1 base removed from V and 0 bases from J, the gap between germline ends came to 4 bases. This CDR3 reads CASSQGSSGANVLTF. DNA for the CDR3: TGTGCCAGCAGCCAAGGTAGCTCTGGGGCCAACGTCCTGACTTTC.

The chain carries TRBV6-5 and TRBJ2-7; D may be TRBD1 (6 bases). The CDR3 is 14 residues long. Germline V CDR1 and CDR2: MNHEY, SVGAGI. Trimming took off 6 bases at V and 4 bases at J, with 16 bases between the two ends. CDR3: CASSSQGRLYEQYF. The CDR3 nucleotides read TGTGCCAGCAGCTCACAGGGTCGCCTGTACGAGCAGTACTTC.

The chain employs TRBV11-2 and TRBJ2-5, with a possible D match to TRBD2 (6 bases). With 8 bases removed from V and 7 bases from J, the gap between germline ends came to 17 bases. Germline assignment: CDR1 SGHAT and CDR2 FQNNGV. The CDR3 loop spans 13 amino acids. The CDR3 DNA reads as TGTGCCAGCTCAGAGGGAGACGGGGGGACCCAGTACTTC. Protein product: CASSEGDGGTQYF.

The chain is built from TRBV27 and TRBJ1-1; D unresolved. Germline V gives CDR1 MNHEY, CDR2 SMNVEV (reference sequence). This CDR3 comprises 15 residues. V was cut by 2 bases and J by 4 bases, with 14 bases left in between. CDR3 amino acids: CASSLTTKPGTEAFF. Here the CDR3 DNA reads TGTGCCAGCAGTTTAACTACAAAGCCGGGCACTGAAGCTTTCTTT.

The V call is TRBV30, the J call TRBJ2-2; no clear D. This CDR3 region has 12 residues. The germline CDR1 and CDR2 sequences are GTSNPN and SVGIG (reference sequence). The ends were cut back, 6 bases at V and 3 bases at J, with 8 bases in the middle. This CDR3 reads CACLPDTGELFF. CDR3 in DNA: TGTGCCTGTTTACCGGACACCGGGGAGCTGTTTTTT. The full variable domain, in which reference TRBV30 and TRBJ2-2 provide the parts outside the CDR3, is SQTIHQWPATLVQPVGSPLSLECTVEGTSNPNLYWYRQAAGRGLQLLFYSVGIGQISSEVPQNLSASRPQDRQFILSSKKLLLSDSGFYLCACLPDTGELFFGEGSRLTVL.

The chain links TRBV7-8 to TRBJ2-7, with D hard to call. V was cut by 5 bases and J by 0 bases, with 11 bases left in between. In germline, CDR1 is SGHVS, CDR2 FQNEAQ. CDR3 length equals 14 residues. The CDR3 sequence: CASSPQEVSYEQYF. CDR3 in DNA: TGTGCCAGCAGCCCGCAAGAGGTCTCCTACGAGCAGTACTTC.

This clone was seen once. Here the CDR3 reads CASSTASYPYEQYF. The CDR3 coding sequence is TGCGCCAGCAGCACAGCTAGCTACCCCTACGAGCAGTACTTC. The chain employs TRBV5-1 and TRBJ2-7; tentative D call: TRBD2 (5 bases). V lost 4 bases, J lost 2 bases, and 13 bases lay in between. Germline V CDR1 and CDR2: SGHRS, YFSETQ. CDR3 length: 14 amino acids.

V usage is TRBV7-9 and J usage is TRBJ2-3, with D unclear. CDR3 length: 16 amino acids. V lost 0 bases and J 0 bases, leaving 10 bases between the germline ends. CDR1 and CDR2 from the germline V gene are SEHNR and FQNEAQ (reference sequence). The CDR3 spells CASSLAQFASTDTQYF. The CDR3 DNA reads as TGTGCCAGCAGCTTAGCCCAGTTTGCAAGCACAGATACGCAGTATTTT.

This clone was seen only once. V and J are TRBV30 and TRBJ2-7, with D perhaps matching TRBD2 (6 bases). Trimming left V 8 bases short and J 2 bases short, with 16 bases between. Germline V CDR1 and CDR2: GTSNPN, SVGIG (reference sequence). This CDR3 is built from 13 residues. The CDR3 nucleotides read TGTGCCATCTACCGGCGCGGGGCCTACGAGCAGTACTTC. Its translation: CAIYRRGAYEQYF.

The rearrangement uses TRBV6-5 and TRBJ1-1, with D hard to call. Germline-derived CDR1 and CDR2 are MNHEY and SVGAGI. Between the trimmed V and J ends, which lost 8 bases and 0 bases, there was a span of 4 bases. The CDR3 is 11 residues long. This CDR3 reads CASSMNTEAFF. DNA of the CDR3: TGTGCCAGCTCAATGAACACTGAAGCTTTCTTT.

This chain uses TRBV7-8 with TRBJ2-7; 10 nucleotides match TRBD1. The V gene end was trimmed by 6 bases and the J gene end by 6 bases; junction bases not matched to a gene: 11. Per the germline V gene, CDR1 is SGHVS and CDR2 is FQNEAQ. This CDR3 region has 15 residues. The CDR3 sequence is CASSQRQGALSEQYF. The CDR3 nucleotides read TGTGCCAGCAGTCAGAGACAGGGGGCGCTTAGCGAGCAGTACTTC.

The sample holds one count of this clone. The J gene is TRBJ2-2, the V gene TRBV9; 8 bases map to TRBD2. The CDR3 spans 16 residues. V gave up 1 base and J gave up 3 bases; unmatched junction bases: 5. CDR1 SGDLS and CDR2 YYNGEE come from the germline V gene. The CDR3 DNA sequence: TGTGCCAGCAGCGTAAGAATAGCGGGATACACCGGGGAGCTGTTTTTT. Translating gives CASSVRIAGYTGELFF.

This sequence joins TRBV6-1 and TRBJ1-1, with D uncertain. This CDR3 is built from 14 residues. From germline, CDR1 is MNHNS and CDR2 SASEGT. Trimming pared 2 bases from V and 9 bases from J, leaving 16 bases between. CDR3 region: CASSEMTVGAQAFF. CDR3 sequence (DNA): TGTGCCAGCAGTGAAATGACGGTAGGAGCCCAAGCTTTCTTT.

This clone was observed a single time. The chain couples TRBV19 to TRBJ1-3, with a weak D call TRBD1 (6 bases). This CDR3 spans 17 amino acids. With 6 bases removed from V and 0 bases from J, the gap between germline ends came to 18 bases. Germline CDR1 reads LNHDA; CDR2 reads SQIVND (reference sequence). The CDR3 here is CASRNLGQYHSGNTIYF. The CDR3 DNA reads as TGTGCCAGTAGAAACCTCGGACAGTACCACTCTGGAAACACCATATATTTT.

The rearrangement uses TRBV6-1 and TRBJ1-4; 9 bases are a match to TRBD1. The CDR3 covers 15 residues. Germline-derived CDR1 and CDR2 are MNHNS and SASEGT. Trimming cost V 4 bases and J 7 bases; bases outside gene matches: 7. The CDR3 reads CASSGGRDRVEKLFF. CDR3 DNA: TGTGCCAGCAGTGGGGGAAGGGACAGGGTTGAAAAACTGTTTTTT.

J is TRBJ1-1 and V is TRBV6-4; 7 nucleotides line up with TRBD1. Germline V lookup: CDR1 MRHNA, CDR2 SNTAGT. This CDR3 has 14 residues. The V and J ends lost 6 bases and 0 bases, in that order; junction bases with no gene match: 4. The CDR3: CASSTTGLNTEAFF. CDR3 nucleotide sequence: TGTGCCAGCAGCACGACAGGGCTGAACACTGAAGCTTTCTTT.

The rearrangement links TRBV5-6 to TRBJ1-5; D is possibly TRBD1 (6 bases). Trimming removed 1 base at V and 3 bases at J, with 8 bases between. This CDR3 comprises 14 residues. The germline gives CDR1 SGHDT, CDR2 YYEEEE. The CDR3 bases are TGTGCCAGCAGCTTGACAGGGACCAATCAGCCCCAGCATTTT. It specifies CASSLTGTNQPQHF. Complete variable domain (other parts from reference TRBV5-6 and TRBJ1-5): DAGVTQSPTHLIKTRGQQVTLRCSPKSGHDTVSWYQQALGQGPQFIFQYYEEEERQRGNFPDRFSGHQFPNYSSELNVNALLLGDSALYLCASSLTGTNQPQHFGDGTRLSIL.

The V gene is TRBV18, the J gene TRBJ1-5; a possible D gene is TRBD1 (6 bases). The ends were cut back, 4 bases at V and 4 bases at J, with 8 bases in the middle. CDR3 size: 13 residues. Germline V lookup: CDR1 KGHSH, CDR2 LQKENI. The CDR3 spells CASSLQGNQPQHF. The CDR3 DNA reads TGTGCCAGCTCACTACAGGGTAATCAGCCCCAGCATTTT.

This clone has just a few counts. This CDR3 is CASSSRGAGELFF. CDR3 DNA sequence: TGTGCCAGCAGTTCCCGAGGAGCCGGGGAGCTGTTTTTT. The chain is built from TRBV28 and TRBJ2-2; the D is unclear. Germline V lookup: CDR1 MDHEN, CDR2 SYDVKM. The length of the CDR3 is 13 residues. The V end lost 4 bases, the J end lost 6 bases, and 9 bases lay between the germline ends.

This sequence joins TRBV10-3 and TRBJ2-7; 8 bases are shared with TRBD2. The CDR3 extends over 17 amino acids. V trimming: 11 bases; J trimming: 5 bases; junction bases outside the gene matches: 23. Germline V gene data show CDR1 as ENHRY and CDR2 as SYGVKD. The CDR3 DNA sequence: TGTGCCGTCAACGACCCGGGGGAAGCGGGAGTAACGGACGAGCAGTACTTC. It specifies CAVNDPGEAGVTDEQYF.

A few counts support this clone. The chain links TRBV18 to TRBJ2-1; D call uncertain. The CDR3 runs 13 residues. Germline CDR1 is KGHSH and CDR2 is LQKENI. With 3 bases removed from V and 3 bases from J, the gap between germline ends came to 6 bases. CDR3 protein: CASSPGLYNEQFF. The CDR3 bases are TGTGCCAGCTCACCGGGCCTCTACAATGAGCAGTTCTTC.

This clone showed up just once. V usage is TRBV12-5 and J usage is TRBJ1-1, with 8 positions matching TRBD1. V lost 3 bases to trimming and J lost 5 bases; unmatched junction nucleotides: 2. Germline assignment: CDR1 LGHNT and CDR2 FRNRAP. The CDR3 has 13 amino acids. CDR3 in amino acids: CASGLTGGTEAFF. The CDR3 DNA is TGTGCTAGTGGTTTAACAGGGGGAACTGAAGCTTTCTTT.

This rearrangement joins TRBV19 to TRBJ1-5; the D gene is possibly TRBD1 (6 bases). Germline lookup yields CDR1 LNHDA and CDR2 SQIVND (reference sequence). The CDR3 runs to 16 residues. With 5 bases removed from V and 2 bases from J, the gap between germline ends came to 16 bases. CDR3 in amino acids: CASSPQGGRGNQPQHF. The CDR3 region has the DNA TGTGCCAGTAGTCCTCAAGGGGGACGGGGCAATCAGCCCCAGCATTTT.

The chain links TRBV7-9 to TRBJ2-5, with D perhaps matching TRBD1 (5 bases). Trimming removed 1 base from V and 5 bases from J, with 11 bases in between. The CDR3 is 14 residues long. The germline gives CDR1 SEHNR, CDR2 FQNEAQ (reference sequence). The CDR3 DNA follows: TGTGCCAGCAGCTTAGGGCAGGGTTGGGAGACCCAGTACTTC. Protein sequence: CASSLGQGWETQYF.

CDR3 amino acids: CASSGGLGADTQYF. DNA of the CDR3: TGTGCCAGCAGCGGCGGACTAGGAGCAGATACGCAGTATTTT. The V and J genes are TRBV6-4 and TRBJ2-3; 7 nucleotides agree with TRBD2. Per germline, CDR1 MRHNA and CDR2 SNTAGT. V trimming: 6 bases; J trimming: 4 bases; junction bases outside the gene matches: 7. The CDR3 runs to 14 residues.

The CDR3 DNA is TGTGCCAGCAGCTTCACAGGTACCGGGGAGCTGTTTTTT. It is translated as CASSFTGTGELFF. V usage is TRBV11-3 and J usage is TRBJ2-2; TRBD1 might be the D (5 bases). CDR1 is SGHNT and CDR2 is YENEEA in the germline V gene. The CDR3 consists of 13 residues. Between the trimmed V and J ends, which lost 3 bases and 5 bases, there was a span of 7 bases. Full variable domain (rest looked up from reference TRBV11-3 and TRBJ2-2): EAGVVQSPRYKIIEKKQPVAFWCNPISGHNTLYWYLQNLGQGPELLIRYENEEAVDDSQLPKDRFSAERLKGVDSTLKIQPAELGDSAVYLCASSFTGTGELFFGEGSRLTVL.

CDR3: CASSLGAGQGVGQYF. The CDR3 nucleotides are TGCGCCAGCAGCTTGGGGGCCGGACAGGGGGTAGGGCAGTACTTC. The V gene is TRBV5-1, the J gene TRBJ2-7, with TRBD1 matching 10 bases. The CDR3 runs 15 residues. V dropped 0 bases and J dropped 9; count of bases not matched to a gene: 9. Germline V gene data show CDR1 as SGHRS and CDR2 as YFSETQ.

The chain joins TRBV7-9 to TRBJ2-1; 8 nucleotides agree with TRBD1. There are 14 residues in the CDR3. From germline, CDR1 is SEHNR and CDR2 FQNEAQ (reference sequence). Losses at the gene ends were 2 bases for V and 6 bases for J; bases not matched to a gene: 3. The CDR3 sequence is CASSLNRGSNEQFF. CDR3 DNA sequence: TGTGCCAGCAGCTTAAACAGGGGGAGCAATGAGCAGTTCTTC.

V usage is TRBV2 and J usage is TRBJ1-5; TRBD1 might be the D (6 bases). The CDR3 is made up of 14 amino acids. Trimming cost V 6 bases and J 2 bases, with 11 bases left between them. Germline lookup yields CDR1 SNHLY and CDR2 FYNNEI. CDR3 protein: CASRRDNGNQPQHF. CDR3 DNA sequence: TGTGCCAGCAGGAGGGACAACGGCAATCAGCCCCAGCATTTT.

The J gene is TRBJ1-3, the V gene TRBV30; the match to TRBD1 covers 7 bases. This CDR3 contains 15 residues. The V and J ends lost 2 bases and 0 bases, in that order; junction bases with no gene match: 4. Looked up from germline, CDR1 is GTSNPN and CDR2 is SVGIG (reference sequence). CDR3 region: CAWSPTGFSGNTIYF. In nucleotides, the CDR3 is TGTGCCTGGAGTCCGACAGGGTTCTCTGGAAACACCATATATTTT.